This TCR beta chain appears in the sequencing data of a study of T cell responses to AZD1222 COVID-19 vaccine (dated by TCRdb to 2020 to 2023). Some background on the complete study: AZD1222 recipients given second doses at about 4 weeks or at about 12 weeks were pooled, since spike-specific TCR depth and breadth were not found to differ between the two schedules. A total of over 230 trial participants underwent TCR sequencing, of whom under 220 had received two doses of AZD1222 and 26 had received two doses of the MenACWY control vaccine. Trial participants were enrolled into age subgroups of 18-55, 56-69 and 70-plus years, which contained about 150, 28 and 57 TCR-sequenced participants, respectively. The research as a whole found: Vaccine-associated CD4 TCRs spanned the whole spike protein, with dominant responses in regions 160-218 and 743-854. Epitopes outside the regions mutated in the B.1.351 and B.1.1.7 variants were reportedly recognized by nearly half of the unique spike-specific TCRs. Participants were mostly white British, with more females than males. The authors suggested clonal diversity may have been underestimated. Only five to seven AZD1222 recipients were SARS-CoV-2 seropositive at baseline, limiting conclusions about previously exposed vaccinees. The 56-69-year group was small, and its depth increase did not reach significance, likely because of low power. After two AZD1222 doses, spike-specific TCR breadth and depth were significantly higher than at day 0 and than in MenACWY recipients. No day 14 peak-response samples were available, so repertoires were characterized only after the peak T cell response.

This specimen's time point label, interpreted: baseline before first vaccination. The vaccinee samples were drawn from two UK trials, COV001 and COV002, one of which was a single-blind randomized controlled phase 2/3 trial testing AZD1222 (ChAdOx1 nCoV-19) in healthy adults. For TCRbeta chain sequencing, PBMC samples were collected from trial participants at day 0 and at day 28 after the second dose. The CDR3 regions of human TCRbeta chains were analyzed by immunosequencing. As for how the authors treated the data: Repertoire TCRs were matched against a reference library of SARS-CoV-2-specific TCRs generated with the MIRA antigen-specificity platform. Breadth was defined as the fraction of unique TCRs that were SARS-CoV-2-associated. Depth was defined as the fraction of total T cells that were SARS-CoV-2-associated. Using the MIRA data, each spike-specific TCR was mapped to the spike region that the TCR reacts to and placed in a CD4 or CD8 class. Log10-transformed breadth and depth values were compared by one-way ANOVA with Sidak's multiple comparisons tests. This is the immuneACCESS table as TCRdb keeps it, with only in-frame sequences that have V and J called. A part of the clones is gone; compared with another copy, unresolved V genes explain less than half, and the rest is unexplained. The V and J calls and clone size are taken from that table; D and trimming were inferred from the DNA. For this sample there are about 99,000 clones; around 91% appear just once. 45% to 55% of the sample rests with the top ten.

Trimming costs V 4 bases and J 2 bases, and their ends lie 12 bases apart. The CDR3 measures 15 amino acids from cysteine to phenylalanine. Of the read, only the CDR3 DNA is kept; its 45 bases are in frame from base 1. Based on the germline V gene, the CDR1 and CDR2 sequences are SGHTA and FQGNSA. On this clone: The antigen it recognizes is unknown. No base-level quality is on record; no much larger clone is a single base apart.

Sequencing used peripheral blood, obtained on day 0 of AZD1222 vaccination. The chain links TRBV7-2 with TRBJ2-1, with the D gene possibly TRBD1 or TRBD2, each one fitting 5 bases. The receptor comes from an adult in good health. The DNA sequence reads TGTGCCAGCAGCTCAGGGACGTTAGCCTACAATGAGCAGTTCTTC. This codes for CASSSGTLAYNEQFF.